The sequence of this T cell receptor (beta chain) was determined in a study of blood T cell repertoires in COVID-19 (dated by TCRdb to the early 2020s). With regard to the full study: The collaborator samples originated in the United States, Italy and Spain and spanned the acute and convalescent phases of COVID-19. The prospective study material was composed of cDNA or gDNA derived from T cells, B-cell-depleted T cells, or PBMCs. Subjects who had been exposed to COVID-19, were actively infected with it, or had recovered from it provided the deeply sampled blood TCRbeta repertoires that made up the dataset. The samples were drawn from the first 160 participants of the ongoing ImmuneRACE study and from more than 1,000 subjects provided by 6 global collaborators. Where HLA class I and class II types were available, the types were taken from metadata supplied by the sample provider, not from assay-based typing. Sample metadata almost always included a de-identified subject ID, COVID-19 status, age in years and sex. The repertoires were released in a freely available public database meant as a resource for research on the immune response to SARS-CoV-2.

The immunoSEQ Assay, a bias-controlled multiplex PCR, was used to amplify TCRbeta CDR3 regions from genomic DNA. The source study handled its data this way. The number of nucleated cells in each sample was estimated from the amplification of reference gene primers within the assay. To quantify the absolute abundance of each unique TCRbeta CDR3 rearrangement, sequence reads were collapsed and filtered. Productive Simpson clonality was computed per sample as the square root of Simpson's diversity index over productive rearrangements. Sourced from immuneACCESS, this table was stored by TCRdb with only in-frame sequences that have V and J called. A share of the clones is absent; for the studies checked, an unresolved V gene accounts for under half, and the remainder has no known explanation. V and J calls plus clone size are reproduced from that table; the DNA served to infer D and trimming. The sample includes over 60,000 clones, with roughly four fifths observed a single time. The ten largest clones represent about an eighth of the sample.

Worth noting for this clone: The specificity of this receptor is unknown. No clone much larger than this one lies a single base away; base qualities are absent.

The paper's findings and limits, for the study overall: How much clinical and demographic metadata was included differed by source and by participant, and the metadata was provided uncurated.

At one collaborating source in Seattle, patients were enrolled during active infection and were followed longitudinally through the course of disease. Collaborating institutions collected whole blood in K2EDTA tubes following their own protocols. For TCRbeta analysis, collaborators shipped samples as frozen whole blood, isolated PBMCs, or DNA extracted from either of those sample types. The CDR3 covers 17 residues, taking in both the cysteine and the phenylalanine. The only DNA kept is the CDR3, 51 bases in frame from the first base. CDR1 and CDR2 were assigned from the germline V gene as SGHDT and YYEEEE. V has 0 bases trimmed and J has 1 base trimmed; junction bases matching no gene number 6.

Material for sequencing was peripheral blood. This sequence was found in a middle-aged man with COVID-19, enrolled during active disease. The sequence joins TRBV5-6 to TRBJ1-1, and TRBD1 matches 10 of the central bases. For the CDR3, the sequence is CASSLDPTGGPNTEAFF. At the DNA level, the sequence is TGTGCCAGCAGCTTGGATCCGACAGGGGGCCCGAACACTGAAGCTTTCTTT. Beyond the CDR3, the reference TRBV5-6 and TRBJ1-1 genes provide the residues; the full variable domain reads: DAGVTQSPTHLIKTRGQQVTLRCSPKSGHDTVSWYQQALGQGPQFIFQYYEEEERQRGNFPDRFSGHQFPNYSSELNVNALLLGDSALYLCASSLDPTGGPNTEAFFGQGTRLTVV.